This TCR beta chain stems from a study of shared clonotypes between healthy human individuals. Background on the study: CD8 memory received one plate per donor, CD8 naive two, CD4 memory three and CD4 naive three.

Study-level results: Sorted-subset sequencing was shown by rarefaction to be incomplete despite large depth. Researchers found naive subsets generally carried larger estimated richness than memory subsets. Shared clonotypes across all four donors exceeded non-shared ones in generation probability.

Only CD45RO-negative cells positively selected for CCR7 counted as naive CD8 cells, so terminally differentiated effector memory CD45RA+ cells were excluded. The germline V and J ends were trimmed by 4 bases and 8 bases, with 20 bases remaining between them. The CDR3 has 16 amino acids. Germline V gene data show CDR1 as SEHNR and CDR2 as FQNEAQ (reference sequence). To note about this clone: Its antigen is not identified.

Method: immunoSEQ multiplex PCR; TCRdb's copy keeps in-frame clones and lacks some. The sample holds hundreds of thousands of clones; 95% to 97% are singletons and the top ten take approximately 0.2%. V and J are TRBV7-9 and TRBJ1-4; D call uncertain. Sequencing used naive CD8+ T cells sorted from blood. The receptor's source is a man aged 25-40 years in good health. CDR3: CASSSNKETSGEKLFF. CDR3 DNA sequence: TGTGCCAGCAGCTCAAACAAAGAAACCTCTGGCGAAAAACTGTTTTTT.